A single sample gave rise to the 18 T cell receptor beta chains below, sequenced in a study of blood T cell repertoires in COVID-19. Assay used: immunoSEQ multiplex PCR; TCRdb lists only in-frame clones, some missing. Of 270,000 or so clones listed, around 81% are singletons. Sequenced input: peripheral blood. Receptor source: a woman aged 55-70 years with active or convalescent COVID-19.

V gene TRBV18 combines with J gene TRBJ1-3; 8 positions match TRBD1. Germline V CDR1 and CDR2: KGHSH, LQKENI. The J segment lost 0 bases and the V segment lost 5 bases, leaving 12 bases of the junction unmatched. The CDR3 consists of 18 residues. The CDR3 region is CASSVGGAGGYSGNTIYF. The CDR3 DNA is TGTGCCAGCTCAGTCGGAGGGGCAGGGGGCTACTCTGGAAACACCATATATTTT.

The CDR3 coding sequence is TGTGCCAGCAGCTTGGGGACAGTTACTGAAGCTTTCTTT. Amino acids: CASSLGTVTEAFF. The chain links TRBV7-6 to TRBJ1-1; 7 nucleotides agree with TRBD1. CDR3 size: 13 residues. The V gene's germline CDR1 is SGHVS and CDR2 FNYEAQ. The V gene end was trimmed by 3 bases and the J gene end by 5 bases; junction bases not matched to a gene: 3.

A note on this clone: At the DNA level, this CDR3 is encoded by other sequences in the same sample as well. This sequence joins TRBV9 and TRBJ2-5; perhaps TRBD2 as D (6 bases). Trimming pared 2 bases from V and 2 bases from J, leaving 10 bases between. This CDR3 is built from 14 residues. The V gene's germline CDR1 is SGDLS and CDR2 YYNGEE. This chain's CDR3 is CASSVGRGQETQYF. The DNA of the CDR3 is TGTGCCAGCAGCGTTGGACGGGGGCAAGAGACCCAGTACTTC.

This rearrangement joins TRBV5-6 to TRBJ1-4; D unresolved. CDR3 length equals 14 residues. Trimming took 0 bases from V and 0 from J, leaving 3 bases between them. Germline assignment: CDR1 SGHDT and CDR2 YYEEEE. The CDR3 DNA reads TGTGCCAGCAGCTTGGCGGCAACTAATGAAAAACTGTTTTTT. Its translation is CASSLAATNEKLFF.

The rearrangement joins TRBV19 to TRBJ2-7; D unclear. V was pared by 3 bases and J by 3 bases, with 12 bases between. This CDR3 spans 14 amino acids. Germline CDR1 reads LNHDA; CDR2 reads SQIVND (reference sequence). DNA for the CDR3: TGTGCCAGTAGTATCACCCACAGAGACTACGAGCAGTACTTC. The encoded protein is CASSITHRDYEQYF.

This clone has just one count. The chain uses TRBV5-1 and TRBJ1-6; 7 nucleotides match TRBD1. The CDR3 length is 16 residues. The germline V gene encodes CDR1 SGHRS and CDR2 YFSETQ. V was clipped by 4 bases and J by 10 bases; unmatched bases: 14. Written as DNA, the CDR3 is TGCGCCAGCAGCCAGAATAAAGGGGGCAAGGGATCACCCCTCCACTTT. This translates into CASSQNKGGKGSPLHF.

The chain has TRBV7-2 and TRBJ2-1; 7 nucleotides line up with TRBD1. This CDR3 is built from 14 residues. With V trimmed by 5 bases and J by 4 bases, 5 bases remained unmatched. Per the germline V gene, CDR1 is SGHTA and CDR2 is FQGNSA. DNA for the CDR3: TGTGCCAGCAGCCTCCCGGGACAGTACAATGAGCAGTTCTTC. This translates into CASSLPGQYNEQFF. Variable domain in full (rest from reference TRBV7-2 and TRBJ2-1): GAGVSQSPSNKVTEKGKDVELRCDPISGHTALYWYRQSLGQGLEFLIYFQGNSAPDKSGLPSDRFSAERTGGSVSTLTIQRTQQEDSAVYLCASSLPGQYNEQFFGPGTRLTVL.

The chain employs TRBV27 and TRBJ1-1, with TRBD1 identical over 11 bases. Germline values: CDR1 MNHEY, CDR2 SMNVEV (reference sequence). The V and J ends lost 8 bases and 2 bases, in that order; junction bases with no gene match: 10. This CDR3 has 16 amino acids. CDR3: CASHRGWTGGNTEAFF. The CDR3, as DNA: TGTGCCAGCCATCGGGGATGGACAGGGGGCAACACTGAAGCTTTCTTT.

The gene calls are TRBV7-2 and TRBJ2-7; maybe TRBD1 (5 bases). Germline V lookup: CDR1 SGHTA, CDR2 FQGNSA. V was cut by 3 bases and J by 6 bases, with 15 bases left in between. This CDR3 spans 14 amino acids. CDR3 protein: CASSFVKHRLEQYF. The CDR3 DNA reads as TGTGCCAGCAGCTTTGTCAAACACAGGCTCGAGCAGTACTTC.

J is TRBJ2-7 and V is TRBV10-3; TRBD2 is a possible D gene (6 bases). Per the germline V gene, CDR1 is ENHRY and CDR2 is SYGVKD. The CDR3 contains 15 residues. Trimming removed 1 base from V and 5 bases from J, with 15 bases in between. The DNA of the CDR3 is TGTGCCATCAGTGAGTGGACGGTGGGGGGTAACGAGCAGTACTTC. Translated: CAISEWTVGGNEQYF.

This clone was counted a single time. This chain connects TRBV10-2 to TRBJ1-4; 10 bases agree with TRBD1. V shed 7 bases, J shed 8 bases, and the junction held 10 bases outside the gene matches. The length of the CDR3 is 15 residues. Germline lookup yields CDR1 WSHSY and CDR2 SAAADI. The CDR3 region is CASTSPGQGNEKLFF. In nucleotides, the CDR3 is TGCGCCAGCACATCACCGGGACAGGGGAACGAAAAACTGTTTTTT.

CDR3 residues: CASRGLWDTEAFF. The CDR3 DNA reads TGTGCCAGCAGGGGGCTGTGGGACACTGAAGCTTTCTTT. The chain is built from TRBV6-5 and TRBJ1-1, with D maybe TRBD1 (5 bases). This CDR3 is 13 amino acids long. With 6 bases removed from V and 3 bases from J, the gap between germline ends came to 11 bases. In germline, CDR1 is MNHEY, CDR2 SVGAGI.

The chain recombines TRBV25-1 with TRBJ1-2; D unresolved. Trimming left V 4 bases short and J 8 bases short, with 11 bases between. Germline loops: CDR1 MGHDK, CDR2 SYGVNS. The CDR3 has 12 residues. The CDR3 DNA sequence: TGTGCCAGCAGTGCAGGATTCCGAGGCTACACCTTC. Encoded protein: CASSAGFRGYTF.

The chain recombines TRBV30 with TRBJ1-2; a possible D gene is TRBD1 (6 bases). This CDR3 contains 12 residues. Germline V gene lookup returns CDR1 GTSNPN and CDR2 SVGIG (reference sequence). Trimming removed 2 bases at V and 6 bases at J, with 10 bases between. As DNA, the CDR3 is TGTGCCTGGAGTCCACAGGGAAATGGCTACACCTTC. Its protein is CAWSPQGNGYTF.

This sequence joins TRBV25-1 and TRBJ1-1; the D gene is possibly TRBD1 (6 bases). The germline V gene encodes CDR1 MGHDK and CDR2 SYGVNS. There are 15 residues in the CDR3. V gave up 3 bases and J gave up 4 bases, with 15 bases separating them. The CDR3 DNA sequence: TGTGCCAGCAGTGACATCGCACAGGGCGGCACTGAAGCTTTCTTT. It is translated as CASSDIAQGGTEAFF. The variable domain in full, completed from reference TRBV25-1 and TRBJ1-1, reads EADIYQTPRYLVIGTGKKITLECSQTMGHDKMYWYQQDPGMELHLIHYSYGVNSTEKGDLSSESTVSRIRTEHFPLTLESARPSHTSQYLCASSDIAQGGTEAFFGQGTRLTVV.

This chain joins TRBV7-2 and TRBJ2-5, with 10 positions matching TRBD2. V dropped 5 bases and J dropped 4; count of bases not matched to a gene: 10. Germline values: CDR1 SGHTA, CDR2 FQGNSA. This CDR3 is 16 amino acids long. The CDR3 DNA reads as TGTGCCAGCAGCCCAACTAGCGGGGCCCAAGGAGAGACCCAGTACTTC. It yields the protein CASSPTSGAQGETQYF.

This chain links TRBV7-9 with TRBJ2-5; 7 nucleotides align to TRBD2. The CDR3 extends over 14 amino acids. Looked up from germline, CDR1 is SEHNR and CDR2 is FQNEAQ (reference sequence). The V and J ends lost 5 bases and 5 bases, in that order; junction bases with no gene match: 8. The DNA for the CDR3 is TGTGCCAGCAGCCCCGGGACTACACAGGAGACCCAGTACTTC. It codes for CASSPGTTQETQYF.

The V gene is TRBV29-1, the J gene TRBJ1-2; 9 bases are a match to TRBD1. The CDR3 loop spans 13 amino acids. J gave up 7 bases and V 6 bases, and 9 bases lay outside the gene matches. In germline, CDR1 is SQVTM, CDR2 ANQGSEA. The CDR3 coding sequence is TGCAGCGTGGGGGACAGGGTAAAGGGTGGCTACACCTTC. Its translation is CSVGDRVKGGYTF. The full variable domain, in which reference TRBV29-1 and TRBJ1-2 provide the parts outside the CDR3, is SAVISQKPSRDICQRGTSLTIQCQVDSQVTMMFWYRQQPGQSLTLIATANQGSEATYESGFVIDKFPISRPNLTFSTLTVSNMSPEDSSIYLCSVGDRVKGGYTFGSGTRLTVV.